A single sample gave rise to the 16 T cell receptor beta chains below, sequenced in a study of vaccination effects on CD4 cells after COVID-19. Antigen-specific CD4+ T cells were expanded with viral peptide pools in the ViraFEST assay before sequencing. Following 10 days of culture, CD4+ T cells were isolated. Subjects were given two BNT162b2 or mRNA-1273 vaccine doses. TCRdb's table, derived via immunoSEQ multiplex PCR, lists solely in-frame clones and lacks some. Altogether 70,000 to 95,000 clones are present, about three quarters being singletons, with the ten largest covering approximately 1%. Their antigens remain unidentified. Sequences were derived from CD4+ T cells from PBMCs cultured with HCoV-OC43 spike peptides, sampled after COVID-19 vaccination. Subset reported: HCoV-OC43 spike overlapping peptide pool stimulation. These receptors were taken from a human donor who received a COVID-19 vaccine.

The V gene is TRBV5-1, the J gene TRBJ2-5; no clear D gene. V was trimmed by 0 bases and J by 0 bases, leaving 12 bases between them. Germline CDR1 is SGHRS and CDR2 is YFSETQ. The CDR3 loop spans 16 amino acids. The CDR3 nucleotides are TGCGCCAGCAGCTTGGGCTCCAGGCCTGACCAAGAGACCCAGTACTTC. It yields the protein CASSLGSRPDQETQYF.

The chain is built from TRBV5-1 and TRBJ2-2; the D gene is possibly TRBD1 (6 bases). The germline V gene has CDR1 SGHRS and CDR2 YFSETQ. Trimming left V 6 bases short and J 0 bases short, with 12 bases between. This CDR3 region has 15 residues. Written as DNA, the CDR3 is TGCGCCAGCACCATGACAGGCACGAACACCGGGGAGCTGTTTTTT. Translation gives CASTMTGTNTGELFF.

The V and J genes are TRBV13 and TRBJ1-5; perhaps TRBD1 as D (5 bases). The V gene lost 2 bases and the J gene lost 6 bases, with 14 bases spanning the gap. The CDR3 runs to 15 residues. Looked up from germline, CDR1 is PRHDT and CDR2 is FYEKMQ (reference sequence). The CDR3, as DNA: TGTGCCAGCAGCTTAAGGGCAGGGTTAGGTCAGCCCCAGCATTTT. It specifies CASSLRAGLGQPQHF.

The sample holds a few counts of this clone. The CDR3 loop is CASSRTQNQETQYF. For the CDR3, the DNA is TGTGCCAGCAGTCGGACCCAGAACCAAGAGACCCAGTACTTC. The chain combines TRBV11-2 with TRBJ2-5; D is unresolved. This CDR3 is 14 amino acids long. V was trimmed by 6 bases and J by 0 bases, leaving 11 bases between them. The germline V gene has CDR1 SGHAT and CDR2 FQNNGV.

This chain joins TRBV15 and TRBJ1-3; D not resolved. V lost 3 bases and J 0 bases, leaving 15 bases between the germline ends. The germline CDR1 and CDR2 sequences are LNHNV and YYDKDF (reference sequence). This CDR3 has 17 amino acids. The CDR3 DNA follows: TGTGCCACCAGCAGGGGTGGGAGTTACGACTCTGGAAACACCATATATTTT. As protein: CATSRGGSYDSGNTIYF.

V gene TRBV12-5 combines with J gene TRBJ1-1; TRBD1 is a possible D gene (6 bases). Germline V CDR1 and CDR2: LGHNT, FRNRAP. The ends were cut back, 1 base at V and 1 base at J, with 22 bases in the middle. This CDR3 has 19 amino acids. CDR3 sequence (DNA): TGTGCTAGTGGTTTGGCGATATTAGGGGGGCCCTTTCAGAACACTGAAGCTTTCTTT. This sequence encodes CASGLAILGGPFQNTEAFF.

The chain couples TRBV5-6 to TRBJ1-2; TRBD1 matches at 11 bases. Per germline, CDR1 SGHDT and CDR2 YYEEEE. The CDR3 contains 15 residues. The V segment lost 4 bases and the J segment 4 bases; nucleotides outside the gene matches: 6. The CDR3 DNA reads TGTGCCAGCAGCCAAGGGACAGGGGGGCCCTATGGCTACACCTTC. Amino acids: CASSQGTGGPYGYTF.

The CDR3 loop is CATSDPALRRGGYTF. CDR3 bases: TGTGCCACCAGTGACCCAGCTTTGAGGAGGGGTGGCTACACCTTC. J is TRBJ1-2 and V is TRBV24-1; D possibly corresponds to TRBD1 (5 bases). The germline V gene encodes CDR1 KGHDR and CDR2 SFDVKD. The CDR3 sequence is 15 residues long. Trimming stripped 4 bases from V and 7 bases from J, with 18 bases between.

The chain is built from TRBV15 and TRBJ2-7; the D gene is possibly TRBD2 (6 bases). Germline V gives CDR1 LNHNV, CDR2 YYDKDF (reference sequence). V was shortened by 0 bases and J by 9 bases, with 9 bases between the two germline ends. The CDR3 extends over 12 amino acids. CDR3 residues: CATSRDSGVQYV. CDR3 sequence (DNA): TGTGCCACCAGCAGAGATTCGGGGGTGCAGTACGTC.

The rearrangement links TRBV5-1 to TRBJ1-3, with unresolved D. CDR3 length equals 16 residues. Germline lookup yields CDR1 SGHRS and CDR2 YFSETQ. V gave up 0 bases and J gave up 0 bases, with 10 bases separating them. CDR3 coding DNA: TGCGCCAGCAGCTTGGAATTTTCCATCTCTGGAAACACCATATATTTT. Translation gives CASSLEFSISGNTIYF.

This chain links TRBV5-1 with TRBJ1-6; D is undetermined. Trimming removed 3 bases at V and 8 bases at J, with 9 bases between. Germline CDR1 is SGHRS and CDR2 is YFSETQ. The CDR3 runs 13 residues. The CDR3 nucleotides are TGCGCCAGCAGCTCCACCTCCGATTCACCCCTCCACTTT. Its protein product is CASSSTSDSPLHF. Complete variable domain (other parts from reference TRBV5-1 and TRBJ1-6): KAGVTQTPRYLIKTRGQQVTLSCSPISGHRSVSWYQQTPGQGLQFLFEYFSETQRNKGNFPGRFSGRQFSNSRSEMNVSTLELGDSALYLCASSSTSDSPLHFGNGTRLTVT.

The chain carries TRBV5-4 and TRBJ1-2; 7 bases fit TRBD1. This CDR3 comprises 14 residues. CDR1 and CDR2 from the germline V gene are SGHNT and YYREEE (reference sequence). J was trimmed by 4 bases and V by 4 bases; bases with no gene match: 7. This chain's CDR3 is CASSTQGVIYGYTF. The CDR3 DNA is TGTGCCAGCAGCACCCAGGGGGTAATCTATGGCTACACCTTC.

The genes are TRBV19 and TRBJ2-4, with D perhaps being TRBD1 or TRBD2 (5 bases each). Trimming took 3 bases from V and 3 from J, leaving 15 bases between them. The CDR3 has 16 residues. Germline CDR1 and CDR2: LNHDA and SQIVND (reference sequence). The CDR3 protein is CASSIWGPYDKNIQYF. CDR3 sequence (DNA): TGTGCCAGTAGTATTTGGGGACCCTACGACAAAAACATTCAGTACTTC.

The genes are TRBV6-6 and TRBJ1-5, with D hard to call. This CDR3 has 14 amino acids. V lost 0 bases and J lost 6, with 9 bases in between. Germline loops: CDR1 MNHNY, CDR2 SVGAGI (reference sequence). CDR3 DNA: TGTGCCAGCAGTTACTCGGGCGGCGGTCAGCCCCAGCATTTT. Translation: CASSYSGGGQPQHF.

The rearrangement joins TRBV6-1 to TRBJ2-7; 7 bases match TRBD1. Germline V gene sequence: CDR1 MNHNS, CDR2 SASEGT. V lost 0 bases and J lost 1; bases outside the gene matches: 3. This CDR3 is built from 15 residues. The CDR3 sequence: CASSEAGGISYEQYV. The CDR3 nucleotides are TGTGCCAGCAGTGAAGCAGGGGGCATTTCCTACGAGCAGTACGTC.

V is TRBV5-1 and J is TRBJ1-3; D remains unclear. Trimming stripped 0 bases from V and 4 bases from J, with 8 bases between. In germline, CDR1 is SGHRS, CDR2 YFSETQ. This CDR3 contains 14 residues. CDR3 DNA sequence: TGCGCCAGCAGCTTGGTACGCGGGGGAAACACCATATATTTT. Its protein is CASSLVRGGNTIYF.